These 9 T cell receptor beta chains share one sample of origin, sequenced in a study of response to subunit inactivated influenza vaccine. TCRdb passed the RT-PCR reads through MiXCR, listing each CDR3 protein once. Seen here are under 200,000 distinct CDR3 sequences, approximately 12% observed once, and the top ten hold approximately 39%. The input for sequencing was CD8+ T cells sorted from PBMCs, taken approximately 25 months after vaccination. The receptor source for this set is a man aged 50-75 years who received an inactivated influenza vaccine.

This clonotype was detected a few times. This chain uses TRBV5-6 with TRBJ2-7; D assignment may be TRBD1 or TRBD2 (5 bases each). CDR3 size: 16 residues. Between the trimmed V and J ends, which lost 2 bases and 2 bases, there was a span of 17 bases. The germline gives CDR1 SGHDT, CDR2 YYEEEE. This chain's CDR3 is CASSFIEGMAPYEQYF. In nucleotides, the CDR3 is TGTGCCAGCAGCTTTATTGAGGGGATGGCCCCCTACGAGCAGTACTTC. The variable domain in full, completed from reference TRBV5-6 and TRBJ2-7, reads DAGVTQSPTHLIKTRGQQVTLRCSPKSGHDTVSWYQQALGQGPQFIFQYYEEEERQRGNFPDRFSGHQFPNYSSELNVNALLLGDSALYLCASSFIEGMAPYEQYFGPGTRLTVT.

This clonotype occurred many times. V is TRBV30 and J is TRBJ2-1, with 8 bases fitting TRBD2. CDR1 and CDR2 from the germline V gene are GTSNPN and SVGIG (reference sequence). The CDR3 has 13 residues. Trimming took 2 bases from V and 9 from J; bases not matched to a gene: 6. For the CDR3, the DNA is TGTGCCTGGAGTCCGGGACTAGTGGTTGAGCAGTTCTTC. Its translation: CAWSPGLVVEQFF.

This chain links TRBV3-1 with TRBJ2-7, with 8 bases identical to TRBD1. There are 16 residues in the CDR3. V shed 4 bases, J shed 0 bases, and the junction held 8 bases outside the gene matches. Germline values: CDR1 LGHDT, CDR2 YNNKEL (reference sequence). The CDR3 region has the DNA TGTGCCAGCAGCCCCGACAGGGGACGAACCTCCTACGAGCAGTACTTC. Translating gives CASSPDRGRTSYEQYF.

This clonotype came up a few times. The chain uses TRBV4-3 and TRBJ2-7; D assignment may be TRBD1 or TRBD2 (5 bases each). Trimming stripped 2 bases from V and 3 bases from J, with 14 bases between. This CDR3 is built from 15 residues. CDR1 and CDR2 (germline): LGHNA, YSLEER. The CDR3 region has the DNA TGCGCCAGCAGCCAATCGGACCGGGGCTACTACGAGCAGTACTTC. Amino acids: CASSQSDRGYYEQYF.

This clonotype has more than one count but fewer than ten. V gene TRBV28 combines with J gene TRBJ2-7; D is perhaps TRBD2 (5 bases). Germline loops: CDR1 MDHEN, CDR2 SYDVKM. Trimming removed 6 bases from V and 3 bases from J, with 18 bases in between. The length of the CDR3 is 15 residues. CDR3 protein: CASSPLGVRFYEQYF. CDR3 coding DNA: TGTGCCAGCAGCCCCCTCGGGGTGAGGTTCTACGAGCAGTACTTC.

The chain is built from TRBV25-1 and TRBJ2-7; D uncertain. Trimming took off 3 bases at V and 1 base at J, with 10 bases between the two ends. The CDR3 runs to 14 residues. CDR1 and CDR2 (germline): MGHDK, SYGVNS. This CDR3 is CASSDAIGSYEQYF. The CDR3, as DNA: TGTGCCAGCAGTGACGCCATTGGGTCCTACGAGCAGTACTTC.

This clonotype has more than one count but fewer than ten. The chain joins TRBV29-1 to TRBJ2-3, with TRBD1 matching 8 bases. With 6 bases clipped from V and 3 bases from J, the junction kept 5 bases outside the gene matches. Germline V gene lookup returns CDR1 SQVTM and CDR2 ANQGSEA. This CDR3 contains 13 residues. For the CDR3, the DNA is TGCAGCGTAACAGGGGGTACGACAGATACGCAGTATTTT. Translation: CSVTGGTTDTQYF.

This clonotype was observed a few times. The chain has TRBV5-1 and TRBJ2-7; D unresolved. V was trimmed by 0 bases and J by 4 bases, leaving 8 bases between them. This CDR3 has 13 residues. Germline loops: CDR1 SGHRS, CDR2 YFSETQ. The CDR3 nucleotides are TGCGCCAGCAGCTTGGGGGGTAGGTACGAGCAGTACTTC. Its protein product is CASSLGGRYEQYF.

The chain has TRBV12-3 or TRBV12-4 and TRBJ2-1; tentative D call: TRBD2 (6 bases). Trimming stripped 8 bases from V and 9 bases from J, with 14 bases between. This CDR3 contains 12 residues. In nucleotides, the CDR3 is TGTGCCAGCGGAGGGTCGGGGCTTGAGCAGTTCTTC. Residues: CASGGSGLEQFF.